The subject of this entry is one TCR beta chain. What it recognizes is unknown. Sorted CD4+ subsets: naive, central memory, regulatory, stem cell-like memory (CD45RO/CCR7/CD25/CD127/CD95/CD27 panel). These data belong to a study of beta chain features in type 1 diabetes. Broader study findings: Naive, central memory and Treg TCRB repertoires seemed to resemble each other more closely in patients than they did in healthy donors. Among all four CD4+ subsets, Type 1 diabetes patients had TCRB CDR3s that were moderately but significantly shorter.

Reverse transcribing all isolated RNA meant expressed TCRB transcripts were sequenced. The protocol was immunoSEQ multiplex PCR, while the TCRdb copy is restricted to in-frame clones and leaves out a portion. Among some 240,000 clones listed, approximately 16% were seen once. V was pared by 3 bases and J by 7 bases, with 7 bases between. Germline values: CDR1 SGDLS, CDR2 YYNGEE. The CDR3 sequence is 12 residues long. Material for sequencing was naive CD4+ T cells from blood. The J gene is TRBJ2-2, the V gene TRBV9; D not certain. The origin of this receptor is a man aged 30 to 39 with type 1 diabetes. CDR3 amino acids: CASSDPGGELFF. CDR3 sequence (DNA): TGTGCCAGCAGCGACCCGGGCGGGGAGCTGTTTTTT.